This T cell receptor (beta chain) was recovered during a study of cytomegalovirus exposure and HLA in healthy donors. Study-level information: A previous analysis identified approximately 110 million unique TCR beta sequences derived from about 180 million T cells.

The PCR employed 60 Vbeta primers together with 13 Jbeta primers. Libraries were prepared by immunoSEQ multiplex PCR; TCRdb keeps only in-frame clonotypes and omits some of them. The table has about 180,000 clones, about three quarters seen once. The CDR3 sequence is 11 residues long. V was cut by 5 bases and J by 2 bases, with 3 bases left in between. Germline CDR1 MNHEY, CDR2 SMNVEV (reference sequence). This clone was recorded once. The sequencing input was PBMCs. The V gene is TRBV27, the J gene TRBJ2-5; D is unclear. The source is a woman aged 55-70 years in good health and CMV-seropositive. CDR3 bases: TGTGCCAGCAGTCCACAAGAGACCCAGTACTTC. Translated: CASSPQETQYF.